Given below is one T cell receptor beta chain in context. Its target is unknown. The source of the sample is a study of CD8+ T cells in alopecia areata. Study background: Treatment with tofacitinib (6 to 18 months) was followed by 6 months off drug.

Extraction of RNA preceded its reverse transcription into cDNA, which served as the sequencing template. Here immunoSEQ multiplex PCR was the method, and the copy in TCRdb shows in-frame clones only, minus some. The sample records under 250,000 clones, about three fifths being singletons. Peripheral blood and lesional scalp punch biopsies came from alopecia areata patients. The researchers isolated CD4+ and CD8+ T cells from PBMCs by sorting. Study findings and constraints: Among patients, TCR sharing was less clear than in mice, a difference possibly due in part to HLA diversity in the patient population.

The sequence came from a human donor with alopecia areata. This specimen was CD4+ T cells sorted from blood, taken at week 0.

The CDR3: CASRPGQYNQPQHF. The DNA of the CDR3 is TGTGCCAGCAGACCGGGACAGTACAATCAGCCCCAGCATTTT. The chain has TRBV6-5 and TRBJ1-5, with 7 positions matching TRBD1. CDR1 MNHEY and CDR2 SVGAGI come from the germline V gene. The CDR3 is made up of 14 amino acids. The junction had 5 bases not matched to a gene; V was cut back by 6 bases and J by 3 bases.